This record concerns one TCR beta chain sequence. Sequencing used immunoSEQ multiplex PCR; TCRdb keeps in-frame clones, though not all of them. The sample has roughly 120,000 clones, about nine tenths seen once; the top ten hold 1.6%. Deletions cut 1 base from V and 10 bases from J, with 11 bases between. The CDR3 length is 14 residues. Looked up from germline, CDR1 is KGHSH and CDR2 is LQKENI. This entry comes from a study of T cell responses to AZD1222 COVID-19 vaccine. Across the whole study: Pooled together were second doses at about 4 or about 12 weeks.

Sample: peripheral blood, taken on day 0 of AZD1222 vaccination. The rearrangement uses TRBV18 and TRBJ1-6; tentatively, D is TRBD1 (6 bases). The receptor was isolated from an adult in good health. The CDR3 spells CASSPREGGSPLHF. CDR3 nucleotides: TGTGCCAGCTCACCACGGGAGGGGGGATCACCCCTCCACTTT.